Sequencing of this TCR beta chain was carried out in a study of blood T cell repertoires in COVID-19. Assay used: immunoSEQ multiplex PCR; TCRdb lists only in-frame clones, some missing. The sample has about 220,000 clones, about four fifths seen once. The V gene end was trimmed by 5 bases and the J gene end by 0 bases; junction bases not matched to a gene: 4. Germline V CDR1 and CDR2: LNHDA, SQIVND (reference sequence). This CDR3 comprises 16 residues. The sequence was obtained from a woman in her 50s with acute or convalescent COVID-19. Material: peripheral blood. J is TRBJ1-3 and V is TRBV19; TRBD1 matches 10 bases. The CDR3 nucleotides are TGTGCCAGTAGTCCTCGGACAGGGGGCTCTGGAAACACCATATATTTT. Encoded protein: CASSPRTGGSGNTIYF.